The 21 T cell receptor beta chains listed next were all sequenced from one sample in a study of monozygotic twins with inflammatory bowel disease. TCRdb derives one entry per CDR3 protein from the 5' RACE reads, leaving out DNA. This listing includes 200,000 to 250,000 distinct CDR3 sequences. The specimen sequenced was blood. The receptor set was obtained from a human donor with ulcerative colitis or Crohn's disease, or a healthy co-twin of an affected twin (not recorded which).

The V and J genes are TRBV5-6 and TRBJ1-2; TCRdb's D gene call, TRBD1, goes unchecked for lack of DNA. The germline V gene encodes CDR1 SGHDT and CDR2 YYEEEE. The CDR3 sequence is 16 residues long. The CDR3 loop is CASSAVGTGMYYGYTF.

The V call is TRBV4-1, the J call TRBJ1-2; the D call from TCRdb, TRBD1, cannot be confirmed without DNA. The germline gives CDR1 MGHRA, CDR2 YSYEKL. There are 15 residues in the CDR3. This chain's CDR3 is CASSHLAWGTYGYTF.

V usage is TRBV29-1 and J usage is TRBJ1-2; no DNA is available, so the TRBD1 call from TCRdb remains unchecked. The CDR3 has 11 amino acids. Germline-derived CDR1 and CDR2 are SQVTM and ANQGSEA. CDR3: CSADTVGGYTF.

This CDR3 reads CASSEAKYGYTF. The chain links TRBV2 to TRBJ1-2. CDR1 SNHLY and CDR2 FYNNEI come from the germline V gene. The CDR3 runs to 12 residues.

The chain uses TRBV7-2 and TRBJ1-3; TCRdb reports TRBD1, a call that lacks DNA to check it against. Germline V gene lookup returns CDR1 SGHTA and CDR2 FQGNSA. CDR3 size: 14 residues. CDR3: CASSRNRVGNTIYF.

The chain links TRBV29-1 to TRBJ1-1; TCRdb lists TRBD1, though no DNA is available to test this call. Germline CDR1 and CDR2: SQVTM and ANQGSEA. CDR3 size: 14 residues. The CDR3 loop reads CSVLPTGGNTEAFF.

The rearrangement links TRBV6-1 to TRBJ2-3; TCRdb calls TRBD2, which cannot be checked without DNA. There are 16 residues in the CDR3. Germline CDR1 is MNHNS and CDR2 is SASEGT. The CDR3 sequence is CASSRLAGGRSHTQYF.

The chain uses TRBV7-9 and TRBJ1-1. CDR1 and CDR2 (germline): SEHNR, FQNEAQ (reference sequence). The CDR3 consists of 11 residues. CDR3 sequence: CASSLFTEAFF. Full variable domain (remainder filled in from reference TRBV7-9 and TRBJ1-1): DTGVSQNPRHKITKRGQNVTFRCDPISEHNRLYWYRQTLGQGPEFLTYFQNEAQLEKSRLLSDRFSAERPKGSFSTLEIQRTEQGDSAMYLCASSLFTEAFFGQGTRLTVV.

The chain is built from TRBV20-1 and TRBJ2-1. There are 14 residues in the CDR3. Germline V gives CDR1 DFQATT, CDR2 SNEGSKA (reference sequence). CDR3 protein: CSARSGGPYNEQFF.

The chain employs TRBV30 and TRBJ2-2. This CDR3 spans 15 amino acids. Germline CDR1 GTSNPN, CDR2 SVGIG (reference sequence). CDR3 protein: CAWKTEIRNTGELFF.

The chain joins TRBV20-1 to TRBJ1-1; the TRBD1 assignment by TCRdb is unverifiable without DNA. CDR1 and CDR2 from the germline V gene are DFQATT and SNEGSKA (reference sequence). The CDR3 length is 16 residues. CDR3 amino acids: CSAPRGGHRLSTEAFF.

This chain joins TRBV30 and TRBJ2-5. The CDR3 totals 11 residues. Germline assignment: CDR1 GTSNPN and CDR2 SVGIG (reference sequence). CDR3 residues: CAWSFQETQYF.

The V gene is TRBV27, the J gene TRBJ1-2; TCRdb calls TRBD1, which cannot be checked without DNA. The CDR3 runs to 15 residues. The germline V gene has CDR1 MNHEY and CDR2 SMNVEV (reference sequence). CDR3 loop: CASSLTAFGAYGYTF.

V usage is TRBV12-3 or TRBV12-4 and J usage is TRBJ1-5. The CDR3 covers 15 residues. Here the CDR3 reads CASSLDWDYNQPQHF.

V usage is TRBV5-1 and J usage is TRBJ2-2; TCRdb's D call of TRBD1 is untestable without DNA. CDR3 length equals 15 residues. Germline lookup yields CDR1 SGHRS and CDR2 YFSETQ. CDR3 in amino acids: CASSPTGTGNGELFF.

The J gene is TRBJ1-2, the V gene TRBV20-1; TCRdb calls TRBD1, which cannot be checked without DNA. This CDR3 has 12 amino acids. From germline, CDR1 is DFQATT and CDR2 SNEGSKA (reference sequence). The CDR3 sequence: CSASTGAYGYTF.

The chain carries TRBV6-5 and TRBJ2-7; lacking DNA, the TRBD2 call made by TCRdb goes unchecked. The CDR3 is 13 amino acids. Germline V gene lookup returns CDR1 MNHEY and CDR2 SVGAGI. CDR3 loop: CASREGLNYKQYF.

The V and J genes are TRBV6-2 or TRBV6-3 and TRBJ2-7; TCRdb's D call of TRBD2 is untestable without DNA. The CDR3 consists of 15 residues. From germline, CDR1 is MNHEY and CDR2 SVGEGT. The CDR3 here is CASSWTSGSSDEQYF.

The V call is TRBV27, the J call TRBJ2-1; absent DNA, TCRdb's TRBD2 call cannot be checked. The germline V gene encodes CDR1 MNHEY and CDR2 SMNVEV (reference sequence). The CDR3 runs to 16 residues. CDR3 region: CASSRLASVGYNEQFF.

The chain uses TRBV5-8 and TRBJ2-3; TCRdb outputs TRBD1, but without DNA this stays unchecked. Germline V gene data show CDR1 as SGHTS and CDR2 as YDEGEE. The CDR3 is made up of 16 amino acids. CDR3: CASSLFGPGSTDTQYF.

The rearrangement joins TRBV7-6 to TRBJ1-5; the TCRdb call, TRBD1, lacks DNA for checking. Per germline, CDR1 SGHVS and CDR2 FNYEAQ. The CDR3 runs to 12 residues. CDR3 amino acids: CASSSPDQPQHF.